The entry below describes one TCR beta chain. Antigen unknown. Mismatch with germline at one junction end may stem from a read error. These data are taken from a study of tumor and adjacent non-tumor tissue in lung cancer. Study details: Stage I to III disease affected about nine men and about five women aged about 31 to 76.

General observations from the study: Higher tumor TCR diversity was associated with shorter survival. In normal lung, the top 100 clones were significantly more dominant than in tumor. TCR diversity was significantly greater in tumor than normal lung tissue.

This sample's RNA came from whole unsorted tissue. More than 3 cm separated this lung sample from the edge of the tumor. The library came from three nested PCR rounds adapted from ARM-PCR protocols. TCRdb reanalysed the multiplex PCR reads using MiXCR and keeps one entry per CDR3 protein. The data contain about 86,000 distinct CDR3 sequences, 76% of them singletons. The sequencing input was distant non-tumor lung tissue. The TCR originated in a woman between 50 and 59 years old with non-small cell lung cancer.

CDR3: CASSYLRPTWGYGHTF. CDR3 nucleotide sequence: TGTGCCAGCAGTTACTTGCGTCCGACATGGGGCTATGGCCACACCTTC. This chain uses TRBV6-6 with TRBJ1-2, with a possible D match to TRBD1 (5 bases). The germline V gene encodes CDR1 MNHNY and CDR2 SVGAGI (reference sequence). The CDR3 consists of 16 residues.